This T cell receptor beta chain was sequenced in a study of T cells in Graves' hyperthyroidism and ophthalmopathy (dated by TCRdb to about 2019). In the study overall: Peripheral blood was sampled at the time of initial diagnosis, prior to any treatment. According to the paper, TCR Vbeta CDR3 sequencing was carried out on around 140 peripheral blood samples, which came from some 41 ophthalmopathy, approximately 78 hyperthyroidism and 17 progressor patients. For training and testing, the 100 or so patients in the discovery cohort were randomly divided in a 7:3 ratio. Prospective prediction of ophthalmopathy was tested in an independent validation cohort of fewer than 20 hyperthyroidism patients and around 16 patients who later progressed to ophthalmopathy. Thyroid tissue and blood T-cell repertoires from several Graves' hyperthyroidism patients were also compared in the study. After sampling, hyperthyroidism patients received methimazole starting at 30 mg daily, and ophthalmopathy patients received high-dose intravenous methylprednisolone. TCR V-J signatures able to tell the groups apart were searched for in a discovery cohort of approximately 95 patients, of whom 40 to 45 had Graves' ophthalmopathy and about 55 had stable Graves' hyperthyroidism. Results and caveats for the whole study, not just this receptor: No statistical method was used to set the sample size in advance, and investigators knew the group allocation. In validation, the model predicted progression to ophthalmopathy with over 65% sensitivity and 72% to 75% specificity, a median of 6.5 months before onset. Most expanded thyroid clonotypes (frequency above 0.001) were also found in blood, which suggests that blood repertoires may mirror thyroid immune responses. In cross-validation, a model built on a 13 V-J signature told ophthalmopathy apart from stable hyperthyroidism with approximately 91% sensitivity and around 83% specificity, and in testing the same model reached 80%/75%.

This clonotype has just a few counts. Its antigen has not been determined. A much more abundant neighbour one base away suggests this may be a read error. The TCR beta CDR3 regions were amplified from RNA transcripts. For the first round of RT-PCR on the TCR CDR3, the HTBI primer set was used together with the Qiagen OneStep RT-PCR kit. Libraries were constructed in a second round of multiplex PCR, after which size selection and purification were carried out. Libraries were sequenced paired-end with 100 bp reads on an Illumina HiSeq2000. The original methods were these. SOAPnuke was used to process the raw data, removing reads that contained adapters or uncalled bases, had a mean Phred below 15, or lacked an exact match to the constant primer or identifier. COPE v1.2.5 was used to merge high-quality paired reads, and clonotypes were defined as unique nucleotide sequences. MiTCR v1.1 was used to align the clonotypes against IMGT TRBV, TRBD and TRBJ reference segments. Only V-J combinations with frequency above 0.0001, covering about 99% of repertoires, were analysed. The TCS score was defined as the ratio of F50 (clonal expansion) to E x V (chaos), calculated using BLOSUM62-based TCRdist between CDR3 peptides within each V-J. Welch's t-statistics and random forest reduced around 520 V-J features to 10 to 15, which were used in a naive Bayes classifier (R e1071). TCRdb reworked the public reads: Q25 trimming with fastp, MiXCR clone assembly, productive beta chains retained. Under each unique CDR3 protein, matching rows form one entry showing the most common genes and DNA. TCRdb, not the authors, supplied the V and J calls. The sample yields a few hundred thousand distinct CDR3 sequences; around a sixth were counted once. The ten largest clones add up to around 40% of the sample.

From the germline V gene (reference sequence), CDR1 is LGHDT and CDR2 is YNNKEL. Including cysteine and phenylalanine, the CDR3 has 14 amino acids. Left in the record is the CDR3 DNA by itself, 42 bases read in frame from the first base. Ophthalmopathy patients had moderately to severely active disease, Clinical Activity Score of at least 3, NOSPECS grade of at least 4, and duration under 3 months. Exclusion was applied to patients with uncontrolled infections, other autoimmune diseases, pregnancy or lactation. Diagnoses were based on clinical symptoms, serum thyroxine and TRAb, thyroid ultrasound and orbital computed tomography. PBMCs were isolated from about 10 ml of fresh peripheral blood by Ficoll-Paque density gradient centrifugation. Trizol reagent was used to extract total RNA, and RNA quality was then checked on an Agilent 2100 Bioanalyzer.

This sequence originates from a man aged 18 to 30 with Graves' ophthalmopathy. In this chain, TRBV3-1 is recombined with TRBJ1-3, and possibly TRBD1, on 6 matching bases. Specimen: blood. The DNA is as follows: TGTGCCAGCAGCCAACAGGGGAATGGAGACACCATATATTTT. Translation gives CASSQQGNGDTIYF.